This T cell receptor (beta chain) is from a study of cytomegalovirus exposure and HLA in healthy donors. This CDR3 has 16 residues. With V trimmed by 3 bases and J by 2 bases, 7 bases remained unmatched. Germline CDR1 is SGHNT and CDR2 is YYREEE (reference sequence). Clones were read by immunoSEQ multiplex PCR, and TCRdb kept only the in-frame ones, dropping some. Here the sample spans about 160,000 clones, 88% being singletons. The chain links TRBV5-4 to TRBJ2-7, with TRBD1 identical over 11 bases. The sequence derives from a man aged 18 to 29 in good health and CMV-seronegative. The sequenced sample was PBMCs. The CDR3 here is CASSYGQGAGPYEQYF. In nucleotides, the CDR3 is TGTGCCAGCAGCTACGGACAGGGGGCTGGGCCCTACGAGCAGTACTTC.